Below are 31 T cell receptor beta chains sequenced from a single sample in a study of PD-1 blockade in classical Hodgkin lymphoma. Assay: immunoSEQ multiplex PCR; the TCRdb copy retains only in-frame clones and omits some. Here the sample spans tens of thousands of clones, roughly four fifths being singletons. Time point: cycle 4 day 1 (C4D1), after 5 to 7 weeks of nivolumab. No patient escaped relapse after autologous stem cell transplantation, and brentuximab vedotin exposure varied. Material: peripheral blood mononuclear cells (PBMCs), obtained before the fourth cycle of nivolumab. Source of these receptors: a human donor with classical Hodgkin lymphoma.

This CDR3 is CASSDSRTGELFF. CDR3 coding DNA: TGTGCCAGCAGTGACTCCCGAACCGGGGAGCTGTTTTTT. The chain is built from TRBV2 and TRBJ2-2, with unresolved D. V was pared by 3 bases and J by 5 bases, with 7 bases between. Germline CDR1 is SNHLY and CDR2 is FYNNEI. The CDR3 is 13 residues long. The full variable domain, in which reference TRBV2 and TRBJ2-2 provide the parts outside the CDR3, is EPEVTQTPSHQVTQMGQEVILRCVPISNHLYFYWYRQILGQKVEFLVSFYNNEISEKSEIFDDQFSVERPDGSNFTLKIRSTKLEDSAMYFCASSDSRTGELFFGEGSRLTVL.

This clone was found a few times. The chain carries TRBV10-1 and TRBJ1-6; 7 bases fit TRBD1. V lost 5 bases and J lost 8; bases outside the gene matches: 6. CDR3 size: 14 residues. Germline V gives CDR1 WNHNN, CDR2 SYGVQD (reference sequence). The CDR3 DNA sequence: TGCGCCAGCAGTCTGGACAGGTCGCATTCACCCCTCCACTTT. This encodes CASSLDRSHSPLHF.

The chain couples TRBV19 to TRBJ2-7; 9 nucleotides agree with TRBD1. Germline V CDR1 and CDR2: LNHDA, SQIVND (reference sequence). V was pared by 3 bases and J by 3 bases, with 0 bases of the junction left unmatched. CDR3 length: 13 amino acids. The CDR3 loop reads CASSMGQGYEQYF. The CDR3 region has the DNA TGTGCCAGTAGTATGGGACAGGGCTACGAGCAGTACTTC.

The chain is built from TRBV30 and TRBJ1-1, with a tentative D call TRBD1 (6 bases). The V gene lost 1 base and the J gene lost 1 base, with 10 bases spanning the gap. The germline gives CDR1 GTSNPN, CDR2 SVGIG (reference sequence). The CDR3 contains 14 residues. The CDR3 sequence: CAWSAGHTNTEAFF. Written as DNA, the CDR3 is TGTGCCTGGAGTGCGGGACATACGAACACTGAAGCTTTCTTT.

Only a few counts were recorded for this clone. The V gene is TRBV9, the J gene TRBJ2-7; the D is unclear. CDR1 is SGDLS and CDR2 is YYNGEE in the germline V gene. The length of the CDR3 is 12 residues. V was trimmed by 4 bases and J by 7 bases, leaving 12 bases between them. CDR3 in DNA: TGTGCCAGCAGCCGTGGGGTGGGGGAGCAGTACTTC. This gives the protein CASSRGVGEQYF.

The rearrangement links TRBV27 to TRBJ1-1; the D is unclear. This CDR3 contains 15 residues. V lost 2 bases and J lost 6, with 16 bases in between. Germline loops: CDR1 MNHEY, CDR2 SMNVEV (reference sequence). CDR3 in amino acids: CASSLRSRSMSEAFF. The DNA for the CDR3 is TGTGCCAGCAGTTTACGCTCACGGTCGATGTCTGAAGCTTTCTTT.

This rearrangement joins TRBV4-2 to TRBJ1-5, with D perhaps matching TRBD1 (5 bases). The germline CDR1 and CDR2 sequences are LGHNA and YNFKEQ. The CDR3 has 16 residues. V was cut by 1 base and J by 1 base, with 11 bases left in between. The CDR3 sequence is CASSQVSAGSNQPQHF. The CDR3 DNA reads TGTGCCAGCAGCCAAGTTTCGGCAGGGAGCAATCAGCCCCAGCATTTT.

The chain couples TRBV4-1 to TRBJ1-3; weak D call: TRBD1 (6 bases). CDR3 length: 18 residues. V lost 1 base to trimming and J lost 0 bases, with 16 bases between them. The germline CDR1 and CDR2 sequences are MGHRA and YSYEKL. The CDR3 loop is CASSQGGWGASSGNTIYF. The CDR3 bases are TGCGCCAGCAGCCAAGGAGGTTGGGGGGCGAGCTCTGGAAACACCATATATTTT.

This rearrangement joins TRBV7-9 to TRBJ1-3, with 8 bases matching TRBD1. This CDR3 has 16 amino acids. CDR1 is SEHNR and CDR2 is FQNEAQ in the germline V gene (reference sequence). V lost 5 bases and J lost 4; bases outside the gene matches: 10. The CDR3 here is CASSQPQGALGNTIYF. Here the CDR3 DNA reads TGTGCCAGCAGCCAACCGCAGGGGGCACTGGGAAACACCATATATTTT.

The chain joins TRBV6-5 to TRBJ2-3, with 7 bases matching TRBD2. Per the germline V gene, CDR1 is MNHEY and CDR2 is SVGAGI. The V segment lost 2 bases and the J segment 1 base; nucleotides outside the gene matches: 3. CDR3 size: 15 residues. This chain's CDR3 is CASSYLADRTDTQYF. CDR3 nucleotide sequence: TGTGCCAGCAGTTACCTAGCGGATCGCACAGATACGCAGTATTTT.

V is TRBV5-4 and J is TRBJ2-4, with no clear D. Trimming removed 6 bases at V and 0 bases at J, with 7 bases between. The CDR3 has 13 residues. CDR1 and CDR2 (germline): SGHNT, YYREEE (reference sequence). The CDR3 sequence is CASKSLAKNIQYF. CDR3 sequence (DNA): TGTGCCAGCAAATCGTTAGCCAAAAACATTCAGTACTTC.

The chain carries TRBV10-2 and TRBJ2-7; TRBD1 matches 10 bases. The germline V gene has CDR1 WSHSY and CDR2 SAAADI. The CDR3 runs 14 residues. In DNA, the CDR3 is TGCGCCAGTAGTGACAGGGGGCTCTCCTACGAGCAGTACGTC. As protein: CASSDRGLSYEQYV.

The CDR3 nucleotides read TGTGCCAGCAGCGAAACAGGGGTAAGCGAGCAGTACGTC. Its protein product is CASSETGVSEQYV. The V call is TRBV11-3, the J call TRBJ2-7, with 7 positions matching TRBD1. Germline lookup yields CDR1 SGHNT and CDR2 YENEEA. V was clipped by 5 bases and J by 6 bases; unmatched bases: 7. CDR3 length equals 13 residues.

The chain uses TRBV19 and TRBJ1-5; 7 bases match TRBD1. CDR3 length equals 13 residues. CDR1 and CDR2 from the germline V gene are LNHDA and SQIVND (reference sequence). Trimming removed 6 bases from V and 7 bases from J; junction bases left unmatched: 6. The CDR3 sequence is CASRLQGEQPQHF. As DNA, the CDR3 is TGTGCCAGTAGGCTCCAGGGGGAACAGCCCCAGCATTTT.

Comments on this clone: Other DNA sequences in this sample translate to the same CDR3. The chain recombines TRBV19 with TRBJ2-7; D unclear. Germline lookup yields CDR1 LNHDA and CDR2 SQIVND (reference sequence). Trimming pared 1 base from V and 6 bases from J, leaving 4 bases between. The CDR3 contains 11 residues. The CDR3 DNA is TGTGCCAGTAGTATAGGTCGCGAGCAGTACTTC. Translating gives CASSIGREQYF.

V is TRBV28 and J is TRBJ2-7; 8 nucleotides agree with TRBD2. CDR1 MDHEN and CDR2 SYDVKM come from the germline V gene. This CDR3 region has 14 residues. J lost 6 bases, V lost 4 bases, and 8 bases had no gene match. The CDR3 DNA reads as TGTGCCAGCAGTTCGCCGGGAGGGCCGCGCGAGCAGTACTTC. It encodes CASSSPGGPREQYF. Filled out from reference TRBV28 and TRBJ2-7, the complete variable domain reads DVKVTQSSRYLVKRTGEKVFLECVQDMDHENMFWYRQDPGLGLRLIYFSYDVKMKEKGDIPEGYSVSREKKERFSLILESASTNQTSMYLCASSSPGGPREQYFGPGTRLTVT.

The chain has TRBV11-3 and TRBJ2-3; 14 nucleotides match TRBD2. The CDR3 has 17 residues. The germline CDR1 and CDR2 sequences are SGHNT and YENEEA. V lost 5 bases, J lost 2 bases, and 6 bases stayed unmatched. This chain's CDR3 is CASSPGLAGVSTDTQYF. In DNA form, the CDR3 reads TGTGCCAGCAGCCCGGGACTAGCGGGGGTTTCCACAGATACGCAGTATTTT.

For the CDR3, the DNA is TGTGCCAGCAGTGAACTCGCGACAGGAGGCACTGAAGCTTTCTTT. It specifies CASSELATGGTEAFF. The chain couples TRBV2 to TRBJ1-1; TRBD1 might be the D (6 bases). Germline CDR1 SNHLY, CDR2 FYNNEI. The V and J ends lost 2 bases and 4 bases respectively, with 14 bases between them. There are 15 residues in the CDR3.

The chain is built from TRBV18 and TRBJ1-4; D uncertain. This CDR3 is 13 amino acids long. Trimming shortened V by 1 base and J by 15 bases, and 15 bases separated the two germline ends. In germline, CDR1 is KGHSH, CDR2 LQKENI. CDR3: CASSPREAGYVFF. CDR3 coding DNA: TGTGCCAGCTCACCACGTGAGGCAGGATATGTGTTTTTT.

The chain links TRBV4-1 to TRBJ2-5, with D possibly TRBD2 on 7 matching bases. This CDR3 has 15 residues. V was cut by 5 bases and J by 0 bases, with 13 bases left in between. From germline, CDR1 is MGHRA and CDR2 YSYEKL. The CDR3 loop is CASSLGGGYQETQYF. CDR3 DNA sequence: TGCGCCAGCAGCTTAGGGGGGGGGTACCAAGAGACCCAGTACTTC.

The chain is built from TRBV7-2 and TRBJ1-2; no definite D call. The CDR3 runs to 14 residues. The germline V gene has CDR1 SGHTA and CDR2 FQGNSA. V shed 1 base and J shed 0 bases, with 6 bases lying between them. The CDR3 DNA follows: TGTGCCAGCAGCTTAGAGGTAGCTAACTATGGCTACACCTTC. Residues: CASSLEVANYGYTF.

The chain combines TRBV28 with TRBJ2-5; D is perhaps TRBD2 (5 bases). Trimming removed 8 bases at V and 5 bases at J, with 18 bases between. The germline CDR1 and CDR2 sequences are MDHEN and SYDVKM. CDR3 size: 14 residues. The CDR3 loop is CASSLRVGEETQYF. The CDR3 nucleotides read TGTGCCAGCTCCTTAAGGGTTGGGGAGGAGACCCAGTACTTC.

CDR3 nucleotides: TGTGCCAGCAGTTCCCTCCCGGGGACTAGCGGGTCGGGATCCTACAATGAGCAGTTCTTC. This translates into CASSSLPGTSGSGSYNEQFF. The chain couples TRBV27 to TRBJ2-1; 12 nucleotides align to TRBD2. With 4 bases clipped from V and 1 base from J, the junction kept 14 bases outside the gene matches. Germline assignment: CDR1 MNHEY and CDR2 SMNVEV (reference sequence). The CDR3 contains 20 residues.

The gene calls are TRBV5-8 and TRBJ2-5, with D perhaps matching TRBD2 (7 bases). CDR3 size: 16 residues. Germline V CDR1 and CDR2: SGHTS, YDEGEE. V was shortened by 1 base and J by 5 bases, with 18 bases between the two germline ends. CDR3 DNA sequence: TGTGCCAGCAGCTTGAGTATTAGGGGGGGCGATGAGACCCAGTACTTC. It translates to CASSLSIRGGDETQYF.

The rearrangement joins TRBV5-5 to TRBJ1-4; D is ambiguous. The CDR3 contains 14 residues. Trimming removed 4 bases from V and 8 bases from J, with 15 bases in between. Germline values: CDR1 SGHKS, CDR2 YYEKEE (reference sequence). CDR3 residues: CASSRTVGLEKLFF. CDR3 in DNA: TGTGCCAGCAGCCGGACGGTGGGTTTGGAAAAACTGTTTTTT.

The chain employs TRBV10-2 and TRBJ1-6; 8 positions match TRBD1. J gave up 7 bases and V 5 bases, and 7 bases lay outside the gene matches. CDR1 and CDR2 (germline): WSHSY, SAAADI. The length of the CDR3 is 15 residues. CDR3 in amino acids: CASSSLDRENSPLHF. The CDR3 DNA follows: TGCGCCAGCAGTTCCCTGGACAGGGAGAATTCACCCCTCCACTTT.

The genes are TRBV11-3 and TRBJ2-1; possibly TRBD2 for D (6 bases). Germline V gives CDR1 SGHNT, CDR2 YENEEA. The germline V and J ends were trimmed by 5 bases and 5 bases, with 13 bases remaining between them. CDR3 length: 14 residues. The CDR3 loop reads CASSPAGLHNEQFF. The CDR3 DNA reads TGTGCCAGCAGCCCTGCGGGACTTCACAATGAGCAGTTCTTC.

The rearrangement links TRBV7-2 to TRBJ2-2; 7 bases map to TRBD1. After removal of 5 bases from V and 0 bases from J, the junction contained 3 bases not matched to a gene. Germline V CDR1 and CDR2: SGHTA, FQGNSA. This CDR3 comprises 15 residues. CDR3 sequence: CASSKQGTNTGELFF. CDR3 DNA: TGTGCCAGCAGCAAACAGGGGACGAACACCGGGGAGCTGTTTTTT.

This chain links TRBV27 with TRBJ2-1; 9 nucleotides align to TRBD2. The germline CDR1 and CDR2 sequences are MNHEY and SMNVEV (reference sequence). V lost 6 bases to trimming and J lost 5 bases; unmatched junction nucleotides: 14. There are 17 residues in the CDR3. The CDR3 loop reads CASRLWPRTSVNNEQFF. The CDR3 DNA reads as TGTGCCAGCAGGTTGTGGCCTAGGACTAGCGTAAACAATGAGCAGTTCTTC.

This clone was seen a handful of times. The chain combines TRBV18 with TRBJ1-1, with D perhaps TRBD1 (5 bases). Trimming shortened V by 4 bases and J by 3 bases, and 9 bases separated the two germline ends. Germline V gives CDR1 KGHSH, CDR2 LQKENI. This CDR3 comprises 13 residues. CDR3 residues: CASSQGTDTEAFF. CDR3 nucleotide sequence: TGTGCCAGCTCACAGGGGACGGACACTGAAGCTTTCTTT.

V and J are TRBV19 and TRBJ2-2; 8 nucleotides line up with TRBD1. There are 16 residues in the CDR3. Germline CDR1 and CDR2: LNHDA and SQIVND (reference sequence). J gave up 6 bases and V 3 bases, and 9 bases lay outside the gene matches. CDR3 region: CASSMGVSTGAGELFF. DNA of the CDR3: TGTGCCAGTAGTATGGGTGTTTCGACAGGGGCCGGGGAGCTGTTTTTT.